The clone carrying this T cell receptor (beta chain) was seen at least ten times. What it binds is not known. This record comes from a study of human T cells and chemical hapten exposure. Study background: Patch testing placed 0.01% DPC on the upper back, with readings at 6 days. Overall study findings and caveats: Donor immune responses may differ from healthy people's, since all donors had alopecia. The formation of large CDR3 similarity clusters by expanded TCRs significantly exceeded that of controls. After DPC sensitization, TCRs above 1 in 1000 frequency showed no change.

CDR3 length: 16 amino acids. V was clipped by 6 bases and J by 0 bases; unmatched bases: 8. Time point described: patch test 2, 6 weeks after DPC sensitization. Treatment: therapeutic diphenylcyclopropenone sensitization with weekly scalp DPC. TCRdb re-called the RACE reads through MiXCR, storing one row per CDR3 protein. The sample carries 84,000 or so distinct CDR3 sequences, roughly 10% recorded once. The chain couples TRBV12-3 or TRBV12-4 to TRBJ2-1; 7 bases are a match to TRBD2. The specimen was whole blood, collected in connection with sensitization to the hapten diphenylcyclopropenone (DPC). This clonotype originated in a woman in her twenties or thirties with alopecia areata. Some clones in this sample may be carry-over from other donors' samples. The CDR3 DNA sequence: TGTGCCAGCAGACAAGACGGGAGGAGCTCCTACAATGAGCAGTTCTTC. This translates into CASRQDGRSSYNEQFF.